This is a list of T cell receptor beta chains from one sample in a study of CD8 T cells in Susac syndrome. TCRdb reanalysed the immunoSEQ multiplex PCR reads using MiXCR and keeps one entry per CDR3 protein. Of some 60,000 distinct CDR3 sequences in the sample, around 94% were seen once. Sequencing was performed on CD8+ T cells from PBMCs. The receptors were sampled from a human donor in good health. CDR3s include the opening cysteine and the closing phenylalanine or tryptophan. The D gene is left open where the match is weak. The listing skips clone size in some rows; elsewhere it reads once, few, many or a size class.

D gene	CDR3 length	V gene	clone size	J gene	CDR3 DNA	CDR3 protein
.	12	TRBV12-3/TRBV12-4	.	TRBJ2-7	TGTGCCAGCAGTTTAGGTCAGTACGAGCAGTACTTC	CASSLGQYEQYF
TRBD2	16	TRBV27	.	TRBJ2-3	TGTGCCAGCAGTTTAGGACTAGCGGGGAGCACAGATACGCAGTATTTT	CASSLGLAGSTDTQYF
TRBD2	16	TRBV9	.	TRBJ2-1	TGTGCCAGCAGCGAGGGAGCTAGCGGTCTTATCAATGAGCAGTTCTTC	CASSEGASGLINEQFF
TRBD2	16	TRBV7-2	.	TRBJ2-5	TGTGCCAGCAGCTTAAGGCTAGCGGGGACGAAGGAGACCCAGTACTTC	CASSLRLAGTKETQYF
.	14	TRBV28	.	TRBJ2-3	TGTGCCAGCAGTTTGGGCTCCAACACAGATACGCAGTATTTT	CASSLGSNTDTQYF
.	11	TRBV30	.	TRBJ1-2	TGTGCCCACGACGTAGCCGGTGGCTACACCTTC	CAHDVAGGYTF
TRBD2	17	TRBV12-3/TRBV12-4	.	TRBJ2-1	TGTGCCAGCAGTTGGGGACTAGCGGGGGACCCTTACAATGAGCAGTTCTTC	CASSWGLAGDPYNEQFF
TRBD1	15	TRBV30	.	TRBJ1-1	TGTGCCTGGGATATGACAGGGAAGTTGGCCACTGAAGCTTTCTTT	CAWDMTGKLATEAFF
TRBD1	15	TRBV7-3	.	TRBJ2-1	TGTGCCAGCAGCTCCTGGGACAGGGGCCCCAATGAGCAGTTCTTC	CASSSWDRGPNEQFF
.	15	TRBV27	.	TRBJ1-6	TGTGCCAGCAGTCTAACCCAGACAGGAGGCTCACCCCTCCACTTT	CASSLTQTGGSPLHF
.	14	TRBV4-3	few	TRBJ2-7	TGCGCCAGCAGCCAATATACAGGGACCTACGAGCAGTACTTC	CASSQYTGTYEQYF
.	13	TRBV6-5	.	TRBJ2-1	TGTGCCAGCAGTTACGCTCAGGGTGGTTCGGGGTTCTTC	CASSYAQGGSGFF
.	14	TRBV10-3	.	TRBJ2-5	TGTGCCATCAGTGAGTCGGCCGTCCCGGAGACCCAGTACTTC	CAISESAVPETQYF
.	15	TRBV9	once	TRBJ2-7	TGTGCCAGCAGCGTAGGTCCGGGCCGTCTCTACGAGCAGTACTTC	CASSVGPGRLYEQYF
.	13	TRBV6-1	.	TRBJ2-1	TGTGCCAGCAGTGAGGTCAGGGGGGATGAGCAGTTCTTC	CASSEVRGDEQFF
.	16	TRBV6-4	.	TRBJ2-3	TGTGCCAGCAGCGAGGGCCCCCACCGTAGCACAGATACGCAGTATTTT	CASSEGPHRSTDTQYF
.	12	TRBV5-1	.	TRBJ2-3	TGCGCCAGCAGATCTGGGACAGATACGCAGTATTTT	CASRSGTDTQYF
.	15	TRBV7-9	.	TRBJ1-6	TGTGCCAGCAGCTTACTGGGGGCCGGGGATTCACCCCTCCACTTT	CASSLLGAGDSPLHF
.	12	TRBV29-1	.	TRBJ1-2	TGCAGCGTTGAAGTGGGGCCGGATGGCTACACCTTC	CSVEVGPDGYTF
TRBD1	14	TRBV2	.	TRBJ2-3	TGTGCCAGCAGTGGCGGACAGGAGGCAGATACGCAGTATTTT	CASSGGQEADTQYF